These 3 T cell receptor beta chains were sequenced from one sample in a study of shared clonotypes between healthy human individuals. Produced via immunoSEQ multiplex PCR; TCRdb's table is partial and in-frame only. In the table there are 2 million to 3 million clones, 93% of which are singletons. Input material: naive CD4+ T cells from PBMCs. The subset denotes: CD45RA+ positively selected. The source of these receptors is a man between 18 and 29 years old in good health. Some clones in this sample may be carry-over from other donors' samples.

This clone was recorded once. The V gene is TRBV25-1, the J gene TRBJ1-2; the D gene is possibly TRBD1 (5 bases). The V end was cut by 3 bases, the J end by 8 bases, with 13 bases between. The CDR3 contains 13 residues. Per germline, CDR1 MGHDK and CDR2 SYGVNS. The CDR3 reads CASSEGQRYGYTF. Written as DNA, the CDR3 is TGTGCCAGCAGTGAGGGGCAGCGGTACGGCTACACCTTC.

The chain links TRBV7-9 to TRBJ2-7, with D perhaps assigned TRBD1 or TRBD2 (5 bases each). This CDR3 region has 13 residues. V lost 5 bases and J 12 bases, leaving 20 bases between the germline ends. Germline CDR1 reads SEHNR; CDR2 reads FQNEAQ (reference sequence). The CDR3 protein is CASSKRDLPTWYF. In nucleotides, the CDR3 is TGTGCCAGCAGCAAACGGGACCTACCGACATGGTACTTC.

This chain joins TRBV4-1 and TRBJ2-1; TRBD1 agrees at 8 bases. CDR1 and CDR2 (germline): MGHRA, YSYEKL. V trimming: 4 bases; J trimming: 3 bases; junction bases outside the gene matches: 5. This CDR3 is 15 amino acids long. The CDR3 sequence is CASSLRDRYYNEQFF. The DNA for the CDR3 is TGCGCCAGCAGCCTAAGGGACAGGTACTACAATGAGCAGTTCTTC.